The 3 T cell receptor beta chains below all came from one sample that was sequenced in a study of T cells after yellow fever vaccination. In TCRdb, the 5' RACE reads were re-called with MiXCR into one record per CDR3 protein. The repertoire holds a few hundred thousand distinct CDR3 sequences, with more than 5.5% as singletons. The specimen was PBMCs, collected 5 days after the yellow fever booster vaccination. The receptors originated from a man younger than 45 who received the YFV17D yellow fever vaccine.

This clonotype was counted at least ten times. The chain employs TRBV29-1 and TRBJ2-1; 7 bases match TRBD1. This CDR3 spans 12 amino acids. The germline gives CDR1 SQVTM, CDR2 ANQGSEA. V trimming: 7 bases; J trimming: 8 bases; junction bases outside the gene matches: 8. Here the CDR3 reads CSAEQGWDEQFF. For the CDR3, the DNA is TGCAGCGCAGAACAGGGGTGGGATGAGCAGTTCTTC.

In its sample, this clonotype was seen a few times. CDR3 DNA: TGTGCCAGCAGCATGAGTTTAGGGGCGAGCTACACCTTC. This encodes CASSMSLGASYTF. This chain uses TRBV7-2 with TRBJ1-2; D possibly corresponds to TRBD1 (5 bases). This CDR3 spans 13 amino acids. V dropped 5 bases and J dropped 9 bases, with 16 bases sitting between them. The germline V gene has CDR1 SGHTA and CDR2 FQGNSA.

This clonotype was seen many times. The CDR3 reads CASSLLVTGGYEQYF. Here the CDR3 DNA reads TGTGCCAGCAGCCTCCTTGTGACGGGCGGCTACGAGCAGTACTTC. J is TRBJ2-7 and V is TRBV7-8; no firm D call. Germline V gene data show CDR1 as SGHVS and CDR2 as FQNEAQ. This CDR3 spans 15 amino acids. Trimming pared 5 bases from V and 3 bases from J, leaving 17 bases between.